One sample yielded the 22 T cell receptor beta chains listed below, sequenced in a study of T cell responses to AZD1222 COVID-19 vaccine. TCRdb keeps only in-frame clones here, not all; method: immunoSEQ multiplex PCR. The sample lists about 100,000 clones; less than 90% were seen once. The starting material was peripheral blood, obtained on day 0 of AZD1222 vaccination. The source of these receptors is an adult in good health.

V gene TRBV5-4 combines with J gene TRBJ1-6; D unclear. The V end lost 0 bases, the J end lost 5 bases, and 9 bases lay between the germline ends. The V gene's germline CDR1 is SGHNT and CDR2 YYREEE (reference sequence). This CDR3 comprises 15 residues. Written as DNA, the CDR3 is TGTGCCAGCAGCTTGGGACCCGTTAATAATTCACCCCTCCACTTT. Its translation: CASSLGPVNNSPLHF.

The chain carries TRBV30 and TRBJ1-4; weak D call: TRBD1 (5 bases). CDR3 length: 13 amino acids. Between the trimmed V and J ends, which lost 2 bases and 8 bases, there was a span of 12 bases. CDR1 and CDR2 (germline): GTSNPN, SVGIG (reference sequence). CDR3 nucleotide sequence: TGTGCCTGGAGTCCGGGGGGGGAAGAAAAACTGTTTTTT. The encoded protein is CAWSPGGEEKLFF.

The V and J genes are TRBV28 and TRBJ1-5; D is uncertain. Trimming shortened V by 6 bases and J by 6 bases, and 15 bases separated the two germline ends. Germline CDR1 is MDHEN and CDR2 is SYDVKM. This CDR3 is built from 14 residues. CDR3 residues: CASSSGVGLQPQHF. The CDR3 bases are TGTGCCAGCAGCTCTGGGGTAGGACTTCAGCCCCAGCATTTT. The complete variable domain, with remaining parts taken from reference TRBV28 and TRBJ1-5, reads DVKVTQSSRYLVKRTGEKVFLECVQDMDHENMFWYRQDPGLGLRLIYFSYDVKMKEKGDIPEGYSVSREKKERFSLILESASTNQTSMYLCASSSGVGLQPQHFGDGTRLSIL.

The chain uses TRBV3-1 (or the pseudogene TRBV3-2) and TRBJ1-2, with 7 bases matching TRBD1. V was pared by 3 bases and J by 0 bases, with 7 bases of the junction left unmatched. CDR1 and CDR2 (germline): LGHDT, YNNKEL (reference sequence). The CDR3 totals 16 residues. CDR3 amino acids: CASSHTTGATNYGYTF. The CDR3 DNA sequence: TGTGCCAGCAGCCATACAACAGGGGCCACTAACTATGGCTACACCTTC.

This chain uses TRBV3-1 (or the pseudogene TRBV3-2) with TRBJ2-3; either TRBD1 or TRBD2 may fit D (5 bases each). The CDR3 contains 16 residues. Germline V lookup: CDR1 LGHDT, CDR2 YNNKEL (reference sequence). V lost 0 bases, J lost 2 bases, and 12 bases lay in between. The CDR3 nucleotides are TGTGCCAGCAGCCAAGAGGGGCCGGGACCCACAGATACGCAGTATTTT. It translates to CASSQEGPGPTDTQYF.

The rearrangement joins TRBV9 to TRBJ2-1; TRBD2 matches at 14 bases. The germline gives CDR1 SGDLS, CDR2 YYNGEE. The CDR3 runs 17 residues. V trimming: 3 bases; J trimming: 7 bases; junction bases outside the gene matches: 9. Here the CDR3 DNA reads TGTGCCAGCAGCGATCACCGAAGGACTAGCGGGAGGAATGAGCAGTTCTTC. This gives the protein CASSDHRRTSGRNEQFF.

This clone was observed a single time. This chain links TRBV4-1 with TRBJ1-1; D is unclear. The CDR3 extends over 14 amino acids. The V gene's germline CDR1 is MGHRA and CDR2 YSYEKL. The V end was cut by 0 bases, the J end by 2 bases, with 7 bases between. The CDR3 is CASSQEPANTEAFF. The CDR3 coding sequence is TGCGCCAGCAGCCAAGAACCGGCCAACACTGAAGCTTTCTTT.

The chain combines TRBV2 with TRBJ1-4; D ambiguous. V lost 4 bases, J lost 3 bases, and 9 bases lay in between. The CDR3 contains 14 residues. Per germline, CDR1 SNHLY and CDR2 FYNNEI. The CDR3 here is CASSVRRANEKLFF. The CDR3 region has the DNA TGTGCCAGCAGTGTTAGGAGGGCTAATGAAAAACTGTTTTTT.

The CDR3 region is CASSSTTGGGYEQYF. The CDR3 coding sequence is TGTGCCAGCTCAAGCACGACAGGGGGAGGCTACGAGCAGTACTTC. The genes are TRBV18 and TRBJ2-7; 9 bases match TRBD1. The CDR3 consists of 15 residues. Germline V gene lookup returns CDR1 KGHSH and CDR2 LQKENI. J was trimmed by 3 bases and V by 5 bases; bases with no gene match: 8.

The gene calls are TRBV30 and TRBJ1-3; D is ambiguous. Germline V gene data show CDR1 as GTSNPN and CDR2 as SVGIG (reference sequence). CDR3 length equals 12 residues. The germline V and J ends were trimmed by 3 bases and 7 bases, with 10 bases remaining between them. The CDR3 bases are TGTGCCTGGAGGGTCAGTGGGAACACCATATATTTT. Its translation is CAWRVSGNTIYF.

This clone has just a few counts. CDR3: CASSGSDSHNQPQHF. CDR3 nucleotide sequence: TGTGCCAGCAGTGGCTCGGACAGCCACAATCAGCCCCAGCATTTT. The chain links TRBV2 to TRBJ1-5; D is possibly TRBD1 (6 bases). The CDR3 has 15 residues. Trimming shortened V by 4 bases and J by 3 bases, and 13 bases separated the two germline ends. The germline CDR1 and CDR2 sequences are SNHLY and FYNNEI.

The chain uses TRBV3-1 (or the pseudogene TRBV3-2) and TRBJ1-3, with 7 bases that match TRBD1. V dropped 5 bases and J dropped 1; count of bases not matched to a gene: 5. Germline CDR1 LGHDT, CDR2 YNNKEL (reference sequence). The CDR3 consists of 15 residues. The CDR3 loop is CASSETGDSGNTIYF. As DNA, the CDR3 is TGTGCCAGCAGCGAAACAGGGGATTCTGGAAACACCATATATTTT.

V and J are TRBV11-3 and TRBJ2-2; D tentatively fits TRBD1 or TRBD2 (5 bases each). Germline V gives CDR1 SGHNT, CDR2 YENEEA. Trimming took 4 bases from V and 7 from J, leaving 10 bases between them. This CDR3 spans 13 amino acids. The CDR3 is CASSSGPLGELFF. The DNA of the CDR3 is TGTGCCAGCAGCTCGGGACCTCTCGGGGAGCTGTTTTTT.

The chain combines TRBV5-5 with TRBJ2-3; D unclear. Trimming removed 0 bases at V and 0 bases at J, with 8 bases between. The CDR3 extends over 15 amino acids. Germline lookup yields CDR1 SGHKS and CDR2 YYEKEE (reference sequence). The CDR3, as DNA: TGTGCCAGCAGCTTGGCAGCGTATAGCACAGATACGCAGTATTTT. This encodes CASSLAAYSTDTQYF. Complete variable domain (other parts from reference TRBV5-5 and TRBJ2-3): DAGVTQSPTHLIKTRGQQVTLRCSPISGHKSVSWYQQVLGQGPQFIFQYYEKEERGRGNFPDRFSARQFPNYSSELNVNALLLGDSALYLCASSLAAYSTDTQYFGPGTRLTVL.

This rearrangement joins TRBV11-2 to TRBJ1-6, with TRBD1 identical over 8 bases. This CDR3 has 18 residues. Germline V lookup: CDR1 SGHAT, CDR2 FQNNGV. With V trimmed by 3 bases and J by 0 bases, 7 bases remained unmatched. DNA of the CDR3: TGTGCCAGCAGCTTTAGAAACAGGGGGAGCTCCTATAATTCACCCCTCCACTTT. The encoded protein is CASSFRNRGSSYNSPLHF.

CDR3 DNA: TGTGCCAGTAGCCCGAACCAACTAGCGGGAGGGCAAGAGACCCAGTACTTC. Its protein is CASSPNQLAGGQETQYF. The rearrangement uses TRBV19 and TRBJ2-5, with 13 positions matching TRBD2. Germline CDR1 and CDR2: LNHDA and SQIVND (reference sequence). The V segment lost 6 bases and the J segment 2 bases; nucleotides outside the gene matches: 9. The CDR3 has 17 amino acids.

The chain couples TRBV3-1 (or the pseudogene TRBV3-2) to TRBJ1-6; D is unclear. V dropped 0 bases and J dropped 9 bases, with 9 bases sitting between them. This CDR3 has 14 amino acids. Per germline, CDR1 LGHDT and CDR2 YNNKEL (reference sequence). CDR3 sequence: CASSQESVRSPLHF. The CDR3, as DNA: TGTGCCAGCAGCCAAGAGTCCGTACGTTCACCCCTCCACTTT.

The CDR3 nucleotides are TGTGCCAGCACCCCCGGTGGGGGCAGGGACACTGAAGCTTTCTTT. It specifies CASTPGGGRDTEAFF. The J gene is TRBJ1-1, the V gene TRBV6-5; possible D gene TRBD1, 6 bases. The V end was cut by 7 bases, the J end by 3 bases, with 18 bases between. Germline V CDR1 and CDR2: MNHEY, SVGAGI. The CDR3 consists of 15 residues.

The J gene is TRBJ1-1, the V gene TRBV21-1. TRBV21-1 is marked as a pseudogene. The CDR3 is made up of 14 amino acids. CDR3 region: CASSLMGRDTEAFF. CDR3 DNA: TGTGCCAGCAGCCTAATGGGGCGGGACACTGAAGCTTTCTTT.

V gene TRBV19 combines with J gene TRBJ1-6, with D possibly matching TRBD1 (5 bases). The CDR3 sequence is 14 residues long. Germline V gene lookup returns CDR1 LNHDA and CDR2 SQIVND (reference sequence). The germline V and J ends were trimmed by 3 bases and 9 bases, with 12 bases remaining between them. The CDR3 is CASSIGHEGSPLHF. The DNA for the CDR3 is TGTGCCAGTAGTATCGGACATGAGGGTTCACCCCTCCACTTT. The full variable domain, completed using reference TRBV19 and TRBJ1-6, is DGGITQSPKYLFRKEGQNVTLSCEQNLNHDAMYWYRQDPGQGLRLIYYSQIVNDFQKGDIAEGYSVSREKKESFPLTVTSAQKNPTAFYLCASSIGHEGSPLHFGNGTRLTVT.

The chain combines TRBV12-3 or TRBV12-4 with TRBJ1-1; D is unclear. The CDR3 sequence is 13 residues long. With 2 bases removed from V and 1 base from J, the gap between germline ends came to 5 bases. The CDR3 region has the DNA TGTGCCAGCAGTTTACTGAGGAACACTGAAGCTTTCTTT. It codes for CASSLLRNTEAFF.

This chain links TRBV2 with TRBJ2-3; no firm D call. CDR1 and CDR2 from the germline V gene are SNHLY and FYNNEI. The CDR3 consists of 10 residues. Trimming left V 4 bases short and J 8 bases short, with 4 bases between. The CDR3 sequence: CASSGGTQYF. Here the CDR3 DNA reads TGTGCCAGCAGTGGAGGTACGCAGTATTTT. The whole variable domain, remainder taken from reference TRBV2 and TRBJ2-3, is EPEVTQTPSHQVTQMGQEVILRCVPISNHLYFYWYRQILGQKVEFLVSFYNNEISEKSEIFDDQFSVERPDGSNFTLKIRSTKLEDSAMYFCASSGGTQYFGPGTRLTVL.